This entry lists 28 T cell receptor beta chains sequenced from one sample in a study of early T cells in non-severe SARS-CoV-2 infection. TCRdb re-analysed the 5' RACE reads in MiXCR, keeping a single row per CDR3 protein. The sample has tens of thousands of distinct CDR3 sequences; around 11% are singletons. The input for sequencing was whole blood, taken at baseline. These receptors all come from an adult who was a healthcare worker with PCR-confirmed SARS-CoV-2 infection or an uninfected control (not recorded which).

There are many counts of this clonotype. The V and J genes are TRBV19 and TRBJ1-5, with 9 positions matching TRBD1. This CDR3 region has 16 residues. V shed 3 bases, J shed 1 base, and the junction held 4 bases outside the gene matches. Germline CDR1 LNHDA, CDR2 SQIVND (reference sequence). CDR3 bases: TGTGCCAGTAGTATTACCGGACAGGGGAGCAATCAGCCCCAGCATTTT. Translating it yields CASSITGQGSNQPQHF.

This clonotype was detected only a few times. The chain employs TRBV11-2 and TRBJ1-2; no definite D call. Germline lookup yields CDR1 SGHAT and CDR2 FQNNGV. The CDR3 consists of 12 residues. The V end was cut by 5 bases, the J end by 5 bases, with 9 bases between. CDR3 protein: CASSPFRYGYTF. CDR3 sequence (DNA): TGTGCCAGCAGCCCTTTCCGATATGGCTACACCTTC.

V gene TRBV6-6 combines with J gene TRBJ2-1; TRBD1 agrees at 7 bases. CDR1 and CDR2 from the germline V gene are MNHNY and SVGAGI (reference sequence). The CDR3 is made up of 15 amino acids. V was clipped by 0 bases and J by 1 base; unmatched bases: 0. CDR3 in amino acids: CASSYSGQSYNEQFF. In nucleotides, the CDR3 is TGTGCCAGCAGTTACTCGGGACAGTCCTACAATGAGCAGTTCTTC.

This clonotype was seen at least ten times. The chain combines TRBV7-8 with TRBJ2-2, with D perhaps matching TRBD2 (6 bases). The germline gives CDR1 SGHVS, CDR2 FQNEAQ. The CDR3 spans 14 residues. V lost 1 base to trimming and J lost 3 bases, with 6 bases between them. CDR3 bases: TGTGCCAGCAGCTTAGGGGACTACACCGGGGAGCTGTTTTTT. This translates into CASSLGDYTGELFF.

This clonotype was observed a few times. This chain uses TRBV5-1 with TRBJ1-1, with TRBD1 matching over 9 bases. Germline assignment: CDR1 SGHRS and CDR2 YFSETQ. The CDR3 loop spans 18 amino acids. Germline trimming cut 3 bases from V and 2 bases from J; bases unmatched to any gene: 14. DNA of the CDR3: TGCGCCAGCAGCTACTCGACAGGGGGGATAATTAGAAACACTGAAGCTTTCTTT. Translation gives CASSYSTGGIIRNTEAFF.

This clonotype was recorded many times. The genes are TRBV5-1 and TRBJ1-1; weak D call: TRBD1 (6 bases). V shed 3 bases and J shed 4 bases, with 13 bases lying between them. Germline CDR1 reads SGHRS; CDR2 reads YFSETQ. This CDR3 contains 14 residues. Here the CDR3 reads CASSSQGGVTEAFF. CDR3 DNA sequence: TGCGCCAGCAGCTCACAGGGCGGTGTCACTGAAGCTTTCTTT.

A few counts support this clonotype. The rearrangement uses TRBV7-9 and TRBJ2-7, with a tentative D call TRBD1 (5 bases). CDR1 and CDR2 (germline): SEHNR, FQNEAQ (reference sequence). V lost 4 bases, J lost 5 bases, and 15 bases lay in between. The CDR3 runs 14 residues. The chain's CDR3 is CASSSLRGLNEQYF. Here the CDR3 DNA reads TGTGCCAGCAGCTCCCTAAGGGGCCTCAACGAGCAGTACTTC.

This chain links TRBV5-4 with TRBJ1-2; the match to TRBD1 covers 8 bases. The junction had 8 bases not matched to a gene; V was cut back by 4 bases and J by 6 bases. This CDR3 is 14 amino acids long. Germline-derived CDR1 and CDR2 are SGHNT and YYREEE (reference sequence). The CDR3 DNA follows: TGTGCCAGCAGCACCCAGGGGGCGTGGGATGGCTACACCTTC. Translated: CASSTQGAWDGYTF. Full variable domain (remainder filled in from reference TRBV5-4 and TRBJ1-2): ETGVTQSPTHLIKTRGQQVTLRCSSQSGHNTVSWYQQALGQGPQFIFQYYREEENGRGNFPPRFSGLQFPNYSSELNVNALELDDSALYLCASSTQGAWDGYTFGSGTRLTVV.

This clonotype was counted many times. The chain recombines TRBV4-2 with TRBJ1-3; D uncertain. The CDR3 runs to 12 residues. The V gene's germline CDR1 is LGHNA and CDR2 YNFKEQ. V shed 2 bases and J shed 1 base, with 0 bases lying between them. This chain's CDR3 is CASSQSGNTIYF. CDR3 nucleotides: TGTGCCAGCAGCCAATCTGGAAACACCATATATTTT.

This clonotype came up many times. The CDR3 DNA reads TGTGCCAGCAGTTTATTAGATAACACTGAAGCTTTCTTT. This encodes CASSLLDNTEAFF. The chain carries TRBV28 and TRBJ1-1; D is uncertain. V was shortened by 1 base and J by 2 bases, with 5 bases between the two germline ends. The CDR3 length is 13 residues. Germline CDR1 and CDR2: MDHEN and SYDVKM.

This clonotype was seen ten or more times. The chain couples TRBV6-2 or TRBV6-3 to TRBJ2-3; no reliable D call. Per germline, CDR1 MNHEY and CDR2 SVGEGT. V lost 11 bases and J 0 bases, leaving 9 bases between the germline ends. The CDR3 has 12 residues. The CDR3 loop is CAVGRSTDTQYF. CDR3 nucleotides: TGTGCCGTAGGACGGAGCACAGATACGCAGTATTTT.

This clonotype was recorded a few times. The chain couples TRBV6-1 to TRBJ1-2; TRBD1 aligns across 8 bases. Germline V gene sequence: CDR1 MNHNS, CDR2 SASEGT. The CDR3 is 14 residues long. V dropped 5 bases and J dropped 4; count of bases not matched to a gene: 6. The CDR3 here is CASSTIDRGYGYTF. CDR3 bases: TGTGCCAGCAGTACTATCGACAGGGGCTATGGCTACACCTTC.

This sequence joins TRBV5-1 and TRBJ2-5; D is possibly TRBD1 (7 bases). V was pared by 4 bases and J by 1 base, with 8 bases between. This CDR3 has 13 amino acids. CDR1 and CDR2 (germline): SGHRS, YFSETQ. The CDR3 spells CASSQGGQETQYF. The CDR3 DNA reads as TGCGCCAGCAGCCAGGGGGGCCAAGAGACCCAGTACTTC. The variable domain in full, with the rest retrieved from reference TRBV5-1 and TRBJ2-5, is KAGVTQTPRYLIKTRGQQVTLSCSPISGHRSVSWYQQTPGQGLQFLFEYFSETQRNKGNFPGRFSGRQFSNSRSEMNVSTLELGDSALYLCASSQGGQETQYFGPGTRLLVL.

This clonotype was detected only a few times. This chain links TRBV19 with TRBJ2-2; D unclear. CDR3 length: 16 amino acids. The germline V and J ends were trimmed by 2 bases and 0 bases, with 10 bases remaining between them. CDR1 LNHDA and CDR2 SQIVND come from the germline V gene (reference sequence). CDR3: CASSIYSQANTGELFF. Written as DNA, the CDR3 is TGTGCCAGTAGTATATATTCACAAGCGAACACCGGGGAGCTGTTTTTT.

This clonotype was observed a handful of times. The V gene is TRBV7-9, the J gene TRBJ2-3, with D hard to call. There are 15 residues in the CDR3. Germline CDR1 and CDR2: SEHNR and FQNEAQ (reference sequence). The V gene lost 1 base and the J gene lost 2 bases, with 10 bases spanning the gap. This CDR3 is CASSLDAEYTDTQYF. In DNA form, the CDR3 reads TGTGCCAGCAGCTTAGATGCAGAGTACACAGATACGCAGTATTTT.

This clonotype was seen a handful of times. The chain has TRBV28 and TRBJ2-6; TRBD2 agrees at 11 bases. The CDR3 runs 17 residues. Germline CDR1 and CDR2: MDHEN and SYDVKM. V lost 6 bases to trimming and J lost 0 bases; unmatched junction nucleotides: 4. The CDR3 reads CASSLAGGYSGANVLTF. CDR3 DNA sequence: TGTGCCAGCAGCCTAGCGGGGGGTTACTCTGGGGCCAACGTCCTGACTTTC.

This clonotype was counted between two and nine times. The CDR3 sequence is CASRWGDEQFF. DNA for the CDR3: TGTGCCAGCCGATGGGGCGATGAGCAGTTCTTC. V is TRBV25-1 and J is TRBJ2-1; TRBD1 is a possible D gene (5 bases). Germline V gene data show CDR1 as MGHDK and CDR2 as SYGVNS. The V and J ends lost 8 bases and 8 bases respectively, with 10 bases between them. The length of the CDR3 is 11 residues.

In its sample, this clonotype was seen a few times. The chain uses TRBV21-1 and TRBJ1-1; the table's D gene call, TRBD1, was not cross checked with the DNA. TRBV21-1 is assigned pseudogene status. The CDR3 is 14 amino acids. The CDR3 sequence is CASSRSGRDTEAFF. In DNA form, the CDR3 reads TGTGCCAGCAGCCGGAGTGGCAGGGACACTGAAGCTTTCTTT.

This clonotype was found a few times. The CDR3 DNA reads TGCGCCAGCAGCTTCCCGACAGGGAATGGCTACACCTTC. As protein: CASSFPTGNGYTF. The genes are TRBV5-1 and TRBJ1-2; 7 positions agree with TRBD1. The CDR3 runs 13 residues. Germline lookup yields CDR1 SGHRS and CDR2 YFSETQ. V gave up 2 bases and J gave up 6 bases; unmatched junction bases: 4.

This clonotype was detected many times. The V and J genes are TRBV28 and TRBJ2-3; possible D gene TRBD1, 5 bases. The CDR3 spans 15 residues. Deletions cut 2 bases from V and 4 bases from J, with 13 bases between. The germline CDR1 and CDR2 sequences are MDHEN and SYDVKM. The CDR3 nucleotides read TGTGCCAGCAGTTTAATCAGGGATGGTGCAGATACGCAGTATTTT. Its translation: CASSLIRDGADTQYF.

This clonotype occurred many times. The J gene is TRBJ2-4, the V gene TRBV27; maybe TRBD2 (5 bases). The CDR3 loop spans 14 amino acids. The germline CDR1 and CDR2 sequences are MNHEY and SMNVEV (reference sequence). Trimming removed 2 bases from V and 4 bases from J, with 9 bases in between. As DNA, the CDR3 is TGTGCCAGCAGTTTACGGACTGGGAAAAACATTCAGTACTTC. It translates to CASSLRTGKNIQYF.

This clonotype came up a few times. J is TRBJ2-1 and V is TRBV27; D uncertain. This CDR3 comprises 16 residues. Germline assignment: CDR1 MNHEY and CDR2 SMNVEV (reference sequence). The V end lost 0 bases, the J end lost 4 bases, and 13 bases lay between the germline ends. The CDR3 DNA is TGTGCCAGCAGTTTATCCCTCACGCCCCCTTACAATGAGCAGTTCTTC. Its translation: CASSLSLTPPYNEQFF.

A few counts support this clonotype. The chain joins TRBV20-1 to TRBJ1-4; weak D call: TRBD1 (5 bases). The V end lost 3 bases, the J end lost 0 bases, and 14 bases lay between the germline ends. Germline CDR1 and CDR2: DFQATT and SNEGSKA (reference sequence). This CDR3 spans 16 amino acids. The CDR3 here is CSASGSPGATNEKLFF. CDR3 nucleotides: TGCAGTGCTAGCGGATCCCCGGGGGCAACTAATGAAAAACTGTTTTTT.

There are many counts of this clonotype. J is TRBJ2-3 and V is TRBV29-1, with D possibly being TRBD2 (5 bases). The germline gives CDR1 SQVTM, CDR2 ANQGSEA. Trimming took off 1 base at V and 6 bases at J, with 8 bases between the two ends. The CDR3 is 12 amino acids. The CDR3 DNA follows: TGCAGCGTTGAAGGCACTAGGGATACGCAGTATTTT. Its protein is CSVEGTRDTQYF.

The chain uses TRBV4-2 and TRBJ2-4; 7 bases agree with TRBD2. Germline CDR1 LGHNA, CDR2 YNFKEQ. With V trimmed by 5 bases and J by 5 bases, 12 bases remained unmatched. The CDR3 contains 16 residues. Written as DNA, the CDR3 is TGTGCCAGCAGCTCCCGACTAGCCGCGGTTCAAAACATTCAGTACTTC. The encoded protein is CASSSRLAAVQNIQYF.

Many counts were recorded for this clonotype. This chain connects TRBV10-3 to TRBJ1-1, with D unclear. V was trimmed by 0 bases and J by 1 base, leaving 9 bases between them. The germline CDR1 and CDR2 sequences are ENHRY and SYGVKD. The length of the CDR3 is 15 residues. In DNA, the CDR3 is TGTGCCATCAGTGAGTCCTTCGGCGGGAACACTGAAGCTTTCTTT. It is translated as CAISESFGGNTEAFF.

The chain recombines TRBV7-8 with TRBJ2-2, with D possibly being TRBD1 (6 bases). Germline CDR1 is SGHVS and CDR2 is FQNEAQ. This CDR3 is built from 14 residues. V lost 5 bases and J 4 bases, leaving 11 bases between the germline ends. CDR3 region: CASSEDRTTGELFF. CDR3 coding DNA: TGTGCCAGCAGCGAAGACAGGACCACCGGGGAGCTGTTTTTT.

Worth noting for this clonotype: This likely comes from a read error, as the CDR3 has no conserved phenylalanine or tryptophan at its end. The chain has TRBV18 and TRBJ2-1; D is undetermined. Trimming stripped 1 base from V and 6 bases from J, with 13 bases between. Germline V gives CDR1 KGHSH, CDR2 LQKENI. The CDR3 consists of 15 residues. The CDR3 loop reads CASSPQAAASNEQFS. The CDR3 DNA is TGTGCCAGCTCACCACAAGCCGCTGCGAGCAATGAGCAGTTCTCC.